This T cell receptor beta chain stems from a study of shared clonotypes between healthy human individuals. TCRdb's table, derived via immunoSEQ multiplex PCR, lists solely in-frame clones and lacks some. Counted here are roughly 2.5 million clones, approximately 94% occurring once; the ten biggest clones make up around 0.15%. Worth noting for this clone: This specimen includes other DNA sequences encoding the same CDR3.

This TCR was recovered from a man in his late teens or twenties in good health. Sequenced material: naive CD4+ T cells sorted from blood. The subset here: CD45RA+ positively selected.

The DNA for the CDR3 is TGCGCCAGCAGACTCGAAGGGGGTAGAGAGACCCAGTACTTC. Translation gives CASRLEGGRETQYF. The J gene is TRBJ2-5, the V gene TRBV5-1; possible D gene TRBD1, 6 bases. V was shortened by 5 bases and J by 4 bases, with 15 bases between the two germline ends. The CDR3 runs 14 residues. Germline CDR1 is SGHRS and CDR2 is YFSETQ.